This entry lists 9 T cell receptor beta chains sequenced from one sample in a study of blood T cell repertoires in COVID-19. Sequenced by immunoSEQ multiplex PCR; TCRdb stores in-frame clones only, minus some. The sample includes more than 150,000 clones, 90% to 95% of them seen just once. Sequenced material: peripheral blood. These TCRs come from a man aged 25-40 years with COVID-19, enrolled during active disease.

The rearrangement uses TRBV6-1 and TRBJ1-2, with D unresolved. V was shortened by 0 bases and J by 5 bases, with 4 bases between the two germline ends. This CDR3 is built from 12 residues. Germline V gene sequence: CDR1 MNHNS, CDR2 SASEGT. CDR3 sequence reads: CASSEASYGYTF. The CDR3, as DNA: TGTGCCAGCAGTGAAGCCAGTTATGGCTACACCTTC.

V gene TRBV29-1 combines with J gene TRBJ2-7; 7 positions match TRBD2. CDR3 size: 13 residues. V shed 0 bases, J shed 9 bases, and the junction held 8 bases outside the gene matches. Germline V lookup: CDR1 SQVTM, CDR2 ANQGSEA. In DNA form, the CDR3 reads TGCAGCGTTGAAGATGGGGGGGGTGATCGGCAGTACTTC. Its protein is CSVEDGGGDRQYF.

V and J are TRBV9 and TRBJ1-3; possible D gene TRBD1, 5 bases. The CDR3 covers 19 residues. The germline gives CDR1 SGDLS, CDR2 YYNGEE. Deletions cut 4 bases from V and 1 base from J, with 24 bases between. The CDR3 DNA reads TGTGCCAGCAGCCCAGAAGAACAAAGGGGCCCATGGTCTGGAAACACCATATATTTT. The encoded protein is CASSPEEQRGPWSGNTIYF.

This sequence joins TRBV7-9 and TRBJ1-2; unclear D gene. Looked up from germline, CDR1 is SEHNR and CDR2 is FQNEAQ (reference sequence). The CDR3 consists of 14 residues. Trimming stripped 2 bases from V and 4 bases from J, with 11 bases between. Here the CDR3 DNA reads TGTGCCAGCAGCTTACCGACCGAGGGCTATGGCTACACCTTC. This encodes CASSLPTEGYGYTF. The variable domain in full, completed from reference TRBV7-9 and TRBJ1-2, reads DTGVSQNPRHKITKRGQNVTFRCDPISEHNRLYWYRQTLGQGPEFLTYFQNEAQLEKSRLLSDRFSAERPKGSFSTLEIQRTEQGDSAMYLCASSLPTEGYGYTFGSGTRLTVV.

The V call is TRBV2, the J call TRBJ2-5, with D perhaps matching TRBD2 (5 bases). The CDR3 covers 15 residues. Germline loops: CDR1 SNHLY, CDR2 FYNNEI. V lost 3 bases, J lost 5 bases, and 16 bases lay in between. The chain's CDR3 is CASSELGGLEETQYF. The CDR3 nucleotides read TGTGCCAGCAGTGAGCTAGGCGGGTTGGAGGAGACCCAGTACTTC.

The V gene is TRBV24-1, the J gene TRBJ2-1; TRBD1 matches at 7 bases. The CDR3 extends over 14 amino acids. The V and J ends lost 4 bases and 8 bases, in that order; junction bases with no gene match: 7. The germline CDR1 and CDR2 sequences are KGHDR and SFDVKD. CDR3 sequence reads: CATSDPTGVDEQFF. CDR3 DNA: TGTGCCACCAGTGACCCCACAGGGGTTGATGAGCAGTTCTTC.

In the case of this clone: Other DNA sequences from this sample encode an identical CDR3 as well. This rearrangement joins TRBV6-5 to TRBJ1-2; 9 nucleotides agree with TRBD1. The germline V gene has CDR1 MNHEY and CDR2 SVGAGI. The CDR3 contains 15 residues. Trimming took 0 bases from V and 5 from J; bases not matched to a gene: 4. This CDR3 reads CASSYSRQGGYGYTF. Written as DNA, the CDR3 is TGTGCCAGCAGTTACTCTCGACAGGGGGGGTATGGCTACACCTTC.

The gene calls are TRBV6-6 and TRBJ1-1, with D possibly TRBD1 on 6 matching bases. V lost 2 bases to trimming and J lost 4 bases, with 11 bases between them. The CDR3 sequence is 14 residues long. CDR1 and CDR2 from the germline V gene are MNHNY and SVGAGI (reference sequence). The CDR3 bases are TGTGCCAGCAGTTACCAGGGGCAGACCACTGAAGCTTTCTTT. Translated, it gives CASSYQGQTTEAFF.

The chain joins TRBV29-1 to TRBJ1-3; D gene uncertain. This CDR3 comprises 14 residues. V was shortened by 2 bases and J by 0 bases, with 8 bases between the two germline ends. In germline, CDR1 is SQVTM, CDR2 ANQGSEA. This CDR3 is CSVERGISGNTIYF. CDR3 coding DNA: TGCAGCGTTGAAAGAGGGATCTCTGGAAACACCATATATTTT.